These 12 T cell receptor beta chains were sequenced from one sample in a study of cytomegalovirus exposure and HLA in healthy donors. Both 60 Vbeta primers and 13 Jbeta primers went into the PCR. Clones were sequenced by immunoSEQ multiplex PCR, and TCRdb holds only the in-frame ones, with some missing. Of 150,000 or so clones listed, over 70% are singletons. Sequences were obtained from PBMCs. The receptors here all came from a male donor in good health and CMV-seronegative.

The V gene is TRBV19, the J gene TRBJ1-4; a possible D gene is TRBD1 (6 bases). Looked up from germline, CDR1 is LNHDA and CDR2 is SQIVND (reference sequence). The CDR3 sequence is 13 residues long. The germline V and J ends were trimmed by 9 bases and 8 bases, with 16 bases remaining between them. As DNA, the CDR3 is TGTGCCAGCCGAGGGGGGGCCAGGGAAAAACTGTTTTTT. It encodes CASRGGAREKLFF.

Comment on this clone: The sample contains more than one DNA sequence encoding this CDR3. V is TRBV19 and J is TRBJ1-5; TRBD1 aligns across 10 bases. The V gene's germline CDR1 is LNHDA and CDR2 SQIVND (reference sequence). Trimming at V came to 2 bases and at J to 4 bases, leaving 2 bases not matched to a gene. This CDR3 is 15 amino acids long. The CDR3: CASSIMGQGNQPQHF. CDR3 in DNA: TGTGCCAGTAGTATAATGGGACAGGGGAATCAGCCCCAGCATTTT.

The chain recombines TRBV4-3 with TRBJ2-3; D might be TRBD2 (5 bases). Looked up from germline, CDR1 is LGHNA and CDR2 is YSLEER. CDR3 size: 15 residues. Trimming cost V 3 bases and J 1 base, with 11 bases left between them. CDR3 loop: CASSQGVWGTDTQYF. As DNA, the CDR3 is TGCGCCAGCAGCCAGGGAGTTTGGGGCACAGATACGCAGTATTTT.

CDR3 region: CASSAGGPANYGYTF. The CDR3 nucleotides are TGCGCCAGCAGCGCGGGAGGTCCCGCTAACTATGGCTACACCTTC. The J gene is TRBJ1-2, the V gene TRBV5-1; D remains unclear. V was trimmed by 4 bases and J by 0 bases, leaving 13 bases between them. In germline, CDR1 is SGHRS, CDR2 YFSETQ. This CDR3 has 15 amino acids. The full variable domain, in which reference TRBV5-1 and TRBJ1-2 provide the parts outside the CDR3, is KAGVTQTPRYLIKTRGQQVTLSCSPISGHRSVSWYQQTPGQGLQFLFEYFSETQRNKGNFPGRFSGRQFSNSRSEMNVSTLELGDSALYLCASSAGGPANYGYTFGSGTRLTVV.

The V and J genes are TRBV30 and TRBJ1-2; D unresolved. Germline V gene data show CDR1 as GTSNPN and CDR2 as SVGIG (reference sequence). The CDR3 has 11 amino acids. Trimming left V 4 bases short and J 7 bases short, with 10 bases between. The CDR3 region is CAWIRLSGYTF. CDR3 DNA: TGTGCCTGGATCCGGTTGTCTGGCTACACCTTC.

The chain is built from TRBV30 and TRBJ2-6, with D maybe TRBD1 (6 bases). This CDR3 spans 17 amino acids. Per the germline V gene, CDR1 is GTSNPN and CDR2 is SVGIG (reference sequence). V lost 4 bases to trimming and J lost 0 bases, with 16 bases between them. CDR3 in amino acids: CAWTRGYHSSGANVLTF. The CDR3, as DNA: TGTGCCTGGACCAGGGGCTACCACTCCTCTGGGGCCAACGTCCTGACTTTC.

This CDR3 is CAILPAQVSYGYTF. DNA for the CDR3: TGTGCCATTCTCCCCGCACAGGTATCCTATGGCTACACCTTC. J is TRBJ1-2 and V is TRBV10-3; possible D gene TRBD1, 5 bases. Germline CDR1 and CDR2: ENHRY and SYGVKD. With 9 bases removed from V and 4 bases from J, the gap between germline ends came to 18 bases. The CDR3 consists of 14 residues.

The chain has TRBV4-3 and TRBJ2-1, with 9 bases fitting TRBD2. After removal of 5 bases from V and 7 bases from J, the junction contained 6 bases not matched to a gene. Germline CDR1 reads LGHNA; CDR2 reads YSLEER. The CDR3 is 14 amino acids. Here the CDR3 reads CASSDSGSFNEQFF. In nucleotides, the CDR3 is TGCGCCAGCAGCGATAGCGGGAGCTTTAATGAGCAGTTCTTC.

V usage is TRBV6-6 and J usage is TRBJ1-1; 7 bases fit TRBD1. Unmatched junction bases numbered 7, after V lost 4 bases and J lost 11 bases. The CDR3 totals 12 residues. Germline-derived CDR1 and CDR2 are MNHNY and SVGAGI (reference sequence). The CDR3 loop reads CASSSGGQIAFF. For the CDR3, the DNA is TGTGCCAGCAGTTCAGGGGGACAAATCGCTTTCTTT.

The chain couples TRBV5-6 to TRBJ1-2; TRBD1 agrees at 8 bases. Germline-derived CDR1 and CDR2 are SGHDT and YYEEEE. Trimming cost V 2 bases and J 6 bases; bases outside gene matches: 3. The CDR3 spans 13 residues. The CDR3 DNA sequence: TGTGCCAGCAGCTTCCAGGGGGCAGATGGCTACACCTTC. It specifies CASSFQGADGYTF.

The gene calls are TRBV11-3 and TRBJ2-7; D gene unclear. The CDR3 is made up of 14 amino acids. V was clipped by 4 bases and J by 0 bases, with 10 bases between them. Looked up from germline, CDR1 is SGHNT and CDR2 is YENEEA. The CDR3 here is CASSSGGPSYEQYF. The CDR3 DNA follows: TGTGCCAGCAGCTCGGGTGGCCCCTCCTACGAGCAGTACTTC. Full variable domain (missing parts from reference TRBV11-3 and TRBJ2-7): EAGVVQSPRYKIIEKKQPVAFWCNPISGHNTLYWYLQNLGQGPELLIRYENEEAVDDSQLPKDRFSAERLKGVDSTLKIQPAELGDSAVYLCASSSGGPSYEQYFGPGTRLTVT.

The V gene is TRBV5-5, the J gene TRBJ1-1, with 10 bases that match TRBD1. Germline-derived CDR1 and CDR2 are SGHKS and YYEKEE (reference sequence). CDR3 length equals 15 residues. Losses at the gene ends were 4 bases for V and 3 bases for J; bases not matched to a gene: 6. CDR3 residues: CASSTTGGFYTEAFF. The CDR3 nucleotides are TGTGCCAGCAGCACGACAGGGGGCTTTTACACTGAAGCTTTCTTT.